A selection of T cell receptor beta chains follows, all from one sample in a study of blood T cell repertoires in COVID-19. Produced via immunoSEQ multiplex PCR; TCRdb's table is partial and in-frame only. The sample holds under 250,000 clones; around four fifths are singletons and the top ten take 4% to 4.5%. Sequences were obtained from peripheral blood. Receptor source: a man aged 50 to 60 with acute or convalescent COVID-19. CDR3s include the opening cysteine and the closing phenylalanine or tryptophan. The order of the fields is CDR3 protein, CDR3 DNA, J gene, D gene, V gene, clone size, CDR3 length. The D gene is left open where the match is weak. Expanded clones are given a class, and other clones once, few, many or no size at all.

CASHLAGANVLTF	TGTGCCAGCCATCTAGCCGGGGCCAACGTCCTGACTTTC	TRBJ2-6	-	TRBV12-3/TRBV12-4	-	13
CASSQEASAADYNEQFF	TGCGCCAGCAGCCAAGAAGCTTCAGCGGCCGACTACAATGAGCAGTTCTTC	TRBJ2-1	-	TRBV4-1	-	17
CASSYRGSGANVLTF	TGTGCCAGCAGCTACAGGGGTTCTGGGGCCAACGTCCTGACTTTC	TRBJ2-6	TRBD1	TRBV5-4	few	15
CASSQGLGSSGLVEQYF	TGTGCCAGCAGCCAAGGACTTGGGAGTAGCGGGTTGGTCGAGCAGTACTTC	TRBJ2-7	TRBD2	TRBV3-1/TRBV3-2	-	17
CASSDPPGETEAFF	TGTGCCAGCAGTGATCCTCCAGGTGAGACTGAAGCTTTCTTT	TRBJ1-1	-	TRBV2	-	14
CASSHLTSGRHSYEQYF	TGTGCCAGCTCACACCTCACTAGCGGGAGACACTCCTACGAGCAGTACTTC	TRBJ2-7	TRBD2	TRBV18	-	17
CASSLDAGGYNEQFF	TGTGCCAGCAGCTTAGATGCGGGAGGGTACAATGAGCAGTTCTTC	TRBJ2-1	TRBD2	TRBV11-1	-	15
CASSQEGGGNYGYTF	TGTGCCAGCAGCCAAGAGGGCGGAGGAAACTATGGCTACACCTTC	TRBJ1-2	-	TRBV3-1/TRBV3-2	-	15
CASGLDPLTGPYGYTF	TGTGCTAGTGGTTTGGACCCCCTGACAGGGCCGTATGGCTACACCTTC	TRBJ1-2	TRBD1	TRBV12-5	-	16
CASSQWLSTEAFF	TGTGCCAGCAGCCAATGGCTGTCCACTGAAGCTTTCTTT	TRBJ1-1	-	TRBV7-2	-	13
CASSFQGWHTDTQYF	TGCGCCAGCAGCTTCCAGGGCTGGCACACAGATACGCAGTATTTT	TRBJ2-3	-	TRBV5-1	once	15
CASSPMLLGQFF	TGTGCCAGCAGCCCTATGCTACTAGGGCAGTTCTTC	TRBJ2-1	-	TRBV9	-	12
CATSRDLFGSQPQHF	TGTGCCACCAGCAGGGACTTATTCGGGAGTCAGCCCCAGCATTTT	TRBJ1-5	-	TRBV15	-	15
CASSLTSQGFGYEQFF	TGTGCCAGCAGCTTAACTTCACAGGGGTTCGGCTATGAGCAGTTCTTC	TRBJ2-1	TRBD1	TRBV7-3	-	16
CSVEPQGTYNEQFF	TGCAGCGTTGAACCACAGGGGACTTACAATGAGCAGTTCTTC	TRBJ2-1	-	TRBV29-1	-	14
CASSLVGGPTYEQYF	TGTGCCAGCAGCTTAGTGGGGGGACCTACCTACGAGCAGTACTTC	TRBJ2-7	-	TRBV11-3	few	15
CASTVQETQYF	TGTGCCAGCACAGTCCAAGAGACCCAGTACTTC	TRBJ2-5	-	TRBV2	-	11
CASSQGQTKNTIYF	TGTGCCAGCAGCCAAGGGCAGACTAAAAACACCATATATTTT	TRBJ1-3	-	TRBV4-2	-	14
CASSGTGTNTGELFF	TGTGCCAGCAGCGGCACCGGGACTAACACCGGGGAGCTGTTTTTT	TRBJ2-2	-	TRBV7-9	-	15
CASRSDLRNLRREARKQYF	TGTGCCAGCCGCTCGGACCTCCGCAATCTACGGCGGGAGGCCCGAAAGCAGTACTTC	TRBJ2-7	TRBD2	TRBV2	-	19
CATSPRFSGELFF	TGTGCCACCAGCCCTAGGTTTTCCGGGGAGCTGTTTTTT	TRBJ2-2	-	TRBV24-1	-	13
CASSFASAGDTQYF	TGTGCCAGCAGCTTTGCGAGCGCGGGAGATACGCAGTATTTT	TRBJ2-3	-	TRBV5-4	-	14
CASSLRGNQPQHF	TGTGCCAGCAGCCTAAGAGGGAATCAGCCCCAGCATTTT	TRBJ1-5	-	TRBV6-5	-	13
CASSLDRGPGNTIYF	TGCGCCAGCAGCTTGGACAGGGGGCCTGGAAACACCATATATTTT	TRBJ1-3	TRBD1	TRBV5-1	-	15
CASSLGTELYEQYF	TGTGCCAGCAGCCTTGGGACAGAGCTCTACGAGCAGTACTTC	TRBJ2-7	TRBD1	TRBV7-9	-	14
CATRAGVSVHEQYF	TGTGCCACCAGGGCGGGAGTGTCAGTTCACGAGCAGTACTTC	TRBJ2-7	TRBD2	TRBV6-5	-	14
CAMTSGGSTDTQYF	TGTGCCATGACTAGCGGAGGGAGCACAGATACGCAGTATTTT	TRBJ2-3	TRBD2	TRBV10-3	-	14
CASSIERGSSYEQYF	TGTGCCAGTAGTATAGAGCGGGGGAGCTCCTACGAGCAGTACTTC	TRBJ2-7	TRBD2	TRBV19	few	15
CASSEGLAEAYEQYF	TGTGCCAGCAGCGAAGGACTAGCGGAGGCCTACGAGCAGTACTTC	TRBJ2-7	TRBD2	TRBV6-1	few	15
CASSLNNYEQYF	TGTGCCAGCTCACTCAACAACTACGAGCAGTACTTC	TRBJ2-7	-	TRBV18	-	12
CASSSEAGGLLGETQYF	TGTGCCAGCAGTTCCGAAGCGGGGGGGCTTTTGGGAGAGACCCAGTACTTC	TRBJ2-5	TRBD2	TRBV6-2/TRBV6-3	few	17